Below are 15 T cell receptor beta chains sequenced from a single sample in a study of CD8+CD57+ T cells in acquired aplastic anemia. The patients chosen for sequencing had shown expansion of CD8+CD57+ cells (detected by flow cytometry). Genomic DNA acted as the template from which TCR beta VDJ combination and CDR3 sequence profiling were carried out. One entry per CDR3 protein results from TCRdb running MiXCR on the reads. The sample has around 180,000 distinct CDR3 sequences, 48% seen once; the top ten hold 10% to 15%. The material sequenced was sorted CD4+, CD8+, or CD8+CD57+ T cells (not recorded which) from PBMCs. The receptors originated from a human donor with aplastic anemia.

There are many counts of this clonotype. The chain is built from TRBV7-9 and TRBJ2-1, with 7 bases fitting TRBD2. The J segment lost 2 bases and the V segment lost 5 bases, leaving 3 bases of the junction unmatched. The CDR3 consists of 14 residues. Germline V gene data show CDR1 as SEHNR and CDR2 as FQNEAQ (reference sequence). The CDR3 nucleotides read TGTGCCAGCAGCCCTAGCGGCGCCTACAATGAGCAGTTCTTC. It specifies CASSPSGAYNEQFF.

This clonotype has a count of ten or more. The chain has TRBV20-1 and TRBJ1-6; D is unresolved. Germline CDR1 is DFQATT and CDR2 is SNEGSKA (reference sequence). V dropped 1 base and J dropped 3 bases, with 7 bases sitting between them. The CDR3 runs 14 residues. This CDR3 reads CSARVGLYNSPLHF. The CDR3, as DNA: TGCAGTGCTAGAGTAGGACTCTATAATTCACCCCTCCACTTT.

This sequence joins TRBV11-1 and TRBJ1-1; TRBD1 might be the D (5 bases). Trimming stripped 6 bases from V and 1 base from J, with 18 bases between. Germline assignment: CDR1 SGHAT and CDR2 FQDESV (reference sequence). CDR3 length equals 16 residues. The CDR3 spells CASSYSEWGGNTEAFF. CDR3 nucleotide sequence: TGTGCCAGCAGTTATTCCGAGTGGGGCGGGAACACTGAAGCTTTCTTT.

The V gene is TRBV19, the J gene TRBJ1-2; perhaps TRBD1 as D (5 bases). V was pared by 7 bases and J by 8 bases, with 17 bases between. Germline values: CDR1 LNHDA, CDR2 SQIVND (reference sequence). The CDR3 loop spans 13 amino acids. The CDR3 region has the DNA TGTGCCAGTACCCACACCAGGGTCGGGGGCTACACCTTC. This codes for CASTHTRVGGYTF.

The chain uses TRBV3-1 and TRBJ2-7; D uncertain. The germline V gene has CDR1 LGHDT and CDR2 YNNKEL (reference sequence). This CDR3 region has 15 residues. The V and J ends lost 4 bases and 0 bases respectively, with 13 bases between them. For the CDR3, the DNA is TGTGCCAGCAGCCCGACTCCTATAAGCTCCTACGAGCAGTACTTC. This encodes CASSPTPISSYEQYF.

This clonotype turned up a few times. The rearrangement links TRBV20-1 to TRBJ2-3; D may be TRBD1 or TRBD2 (5 bases each). V was clipped by 5 bases and J by 1 base, with 10 bases between them. Germline values: CDR1 DFQATT, CDR2 SNEGSKA (reference sequence). This CDR3 is 13 amino acids long. The CDR3 DNA reads TGCAGTGCTGAGGGGCAACGCACAGATACGCAGTATTTT. This sequence encodes CSAEGQRTDTQYF.

CDR3 sequence reads: CASLGGAQTGELFF. DNA for the CDR3: TGTGCCAGCCTCGGGGGGGCGCAGACCGGGGAGCTGTTTTTT. The chain combines TRBV10-3 with TRBJ2-2; the match to TRBD2 covers 8 bases. The trim removed 10 bases at V and 5 bases at J, leaving 9 bases unmatched. This CDR3 comprises 14 residues. The germline CDR1 and CDR2 sequences are ENHRY and SYGVKD.

On this clonotype itself: Given a much more abundant clone one base away, this may be a read error. This chain connects TRBV5-6 to TRBJ2-5; possibly TRBD2 for D (7 bases). The CDR3 spans 14 residues. Germline V gene sequence: CDR1 SGHDT, CDR2 YYEEEE. Trimming took off 4 bases at V and 5 bases at J, with 15 bases between the two ends. The CDR3 spells CASSPAGAGETQYF. The CDR3 DNA reads as TGTGCCAGCAGCCCGGCGGGGGCCGGGGAGACCCAGTACTTC.

This clonotype has ten or more counts. V usage is TRBV20-1 and J usage is TRBJ1-2; D may be TRBD1 (5 bases). The CDR3 has 12 residues. Deletions cut 5 bases from V and 4 bases from J, with 11 bases between. The germline gives CDR1 DFQATT, CDR2 SNEGSKA (reference sequence). The CDR3 DNA is TGCAGTGCTGTAGGGGTGGGCTATGGCTACACCTTC. It is translated as CSAVGVGYGYTF.

The CDR3 sequence: CASSRGTSGAEQYF. The DNA of the CDR3 is TGCGCCAGCAGCCGCGGGACTAGCGGGGCCGAGCAGTACTTC. The chain employs TRBV10-1 and TRBJ2-7, with 13 bases identical to TRBD2. V lost 6 bases to trimming and J lost 6 bases; unmatched junction nucleotides: 5. The CDR3 runs to 14 residues. Per the germline V gene, CDR1 is WNHNN and CDR2 is SYGVQD (reference sequence).

Many counts were recorded for this clonotype. The chain employs TRBV19 and TRBJ1-1; D perhaps matches TRBD1 (5 bases). The germline V gene encodes CDR1 LNHDA and CDR2 SQIVND (reference sequence). The CDR3 length is 13 residues. With 3 bases removed from V and 1 base from J, the gap between germline ends came to 6 bases. Written as DNA, the CDR3 is TGTGCCAGTAGTATGACAGAGAACACTGAAGCTTTCTTT. This encodes CASSMTENTEAFF.

In its sample, this clonotype was seen a few times. This rearrangement joins TRBV2 to TRBJ2-2, with no clear D. Germline V CDR1 and CDR2: SNHLY, FYNNEI. The V end was cut by 0 bases, the J end by 8 bases, with 4 bases between. The CDR3 has 12 residues. CDR3 coding DNA: TGTGCCAGCAGTGAAGCGGGGGGGGAGCTGTTTTTT. Its translation: CASSEAGGELFF.

The J gene is TRBJ1-5, the V gene TRBV7-8; D is unclear. Germline CDR1 and CDR2: SGHVS and FQNEAQ. This CDR3 has 14 amino acids. The V gene lost 3 bases and the J gene lost 6 bases, with 12 bases spanning the gap. Here the CDR3 reads CASSFLFQGQPQHF. CDR3 in DNA: TGTGCCAGCAGCTTTCTATTCCAAGGTCAGCCCCAGCATTTT.

The chain has TRBV2 and TRBJ1-3; a possible D gene is TRBD1 (6 bases). This CDR3 is built from 12 residues. Germline V lookup: CDR1 SNHLY, CDR2 FYNNEI. Trimming took 6 bases from V and 4 from J, leaving 7 bases between them. Here the CDR3 DNA reads TGTGCCAGCAGAGACAGGGGAAACACCATATATTTT. Translation: CASRDRGNTIYF.

This clonotype was seen repeatedly, ten times or more. This chain links TRBV4-1 with TRBJ1-5; the D is unclear. The CDR3 has 15 residues. Germline V gene sequence: CDR1 MGHRA, CDR2 YSYEKL. Trimming removed 2 bases at V and 4 bases at J, with 12 bases between. The chain's CDR3 is CASSQQYPSNQPQHF. As DNA, the CDR3 is TGCGCCAGCAGCCAACAATACCCGTCGAATCAGCCCCAGCATTTT.